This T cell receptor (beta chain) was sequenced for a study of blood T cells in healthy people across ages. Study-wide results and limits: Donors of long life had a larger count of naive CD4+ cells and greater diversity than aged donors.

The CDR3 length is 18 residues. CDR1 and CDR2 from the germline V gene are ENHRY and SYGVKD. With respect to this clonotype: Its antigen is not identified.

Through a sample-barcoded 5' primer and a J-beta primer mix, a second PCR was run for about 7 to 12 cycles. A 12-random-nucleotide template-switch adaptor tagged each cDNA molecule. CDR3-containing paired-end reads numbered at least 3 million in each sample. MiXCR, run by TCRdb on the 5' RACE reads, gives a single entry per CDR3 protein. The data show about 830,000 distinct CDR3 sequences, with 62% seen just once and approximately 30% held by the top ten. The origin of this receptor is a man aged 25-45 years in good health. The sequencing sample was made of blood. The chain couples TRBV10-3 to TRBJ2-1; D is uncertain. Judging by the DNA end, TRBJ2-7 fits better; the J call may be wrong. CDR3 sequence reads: CAISDSRSTLGSYNEQYF. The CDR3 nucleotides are TGTGCCATCAGTGATTCGCGTAGCACCCTGGGCTCCTACAATGAGCAGTACTTC.